The sequence of this TCR beta chain was determined in a study of T cells in localized non-small cell lung cancer. The study's findings and limits: Overall survival was longer when the density of T cells in the blood was higher.

Concerning this clone itself: Antigen unknown.

Some clones are missing from TCRdb's copy, which holds only in-frame ones; the method was immunoSEQ multiplex PCR. The data contain fewer than 95,000 clones, roughly 93% of them singletons. The sample was PBMCs, taken before any cancer treatment. The origin of this receptor is a woman aged 40 to 75 with stage II squamous cell lung carcinoma.

CDR3 in DNA: TGTGCCACCAGCAGAGAAGCGGGTCCCCCCACAGATACGCAGTATTTT. Its translation is CATSREAGPPTDTQYF. The rearrangement uses TRBV15 and TRBJ2-3; D might be TRBD2 (6 bases). The CDR3 consists of 16 residues. The germline V gene encodes CDR1 LNHNV and CDR2 YYDKDF (reference sequence). Trimming shortened V by 0 bases and J by 2 bases, and 12 bases separated the two germline ends.